This TCR beta chain was sequenced for a study of blood T cell repertoires in COVID-19. At the level of the study: Acute and convalescent COVID-19 samples came from the United States, Italy and Spain.

To note about this clone: Other DNA sequences in this sample translate to the same CDR3.

Method: immunoSEQ multiplex PCR; TCRdb's copy keeps in-frame clones and lacks some. The profile shows under 250,000 clones, about nine tenths of them singletons. From germline, CDR1 is ENHRY and CDR2 SYGVKD. CDR3 length: 14 residues. V shed 6 bases and J 1 base; nucleotides not matched to a gene: 2. This chain uses TRBV10-3 with TRBJ1-1; TRBD1 matches at 10 bases. The sequenced sample was PBMCs or T cells enriched from blood (not recorded which). The sequence came from a woman aged 25 to 39 with acute COVID-19. CDR3 amino acids: CAIRGTGENTEAFF. CDR3 sequence (DNA): TGTGCCATCAGGGGGACAGGGGAGAACACTGAAGCTTTCTTT.